This T cell receptor (beta chain) was sequenced during a study of blood T cell repertoires in COVID-19. Study-wide background: T cells, B-cell-depleted T cells, or PBMCs provided the cDNA or gDNA that served as material.

The V gene end was trimmed by 6 bases and the J gene end by 6 bases; junction bases not matched to a gene: 11. The CDR3 is 16 residues long. Germline V gives CDR1 LNHDA, CDR2 SQIVND (reference sequence). Seattle patients were enrolled while actively infected and followed longitudinally. Authors' methods: For nucleated cells, counts were estimated from reference gene primer amplification. Data came from immunoSEQ multiplex PCR; TCRdb stores just in-frame clones and leaves some out. Clonal size and the V and J genes are those of that table, whereas D and trimming came from the DNA. The sample holds 150,000 to 200,000 clones, around 85% seen once.

V and J are TRBV19 and TRBJ2-1; TRBD2 agrees at 10 bases. This sequence originates from a man aged 80 or over with COVID-19, enrolled during active disease. The sample comprised peripheral blood. For the CDR3, the DNA is TGTGCCAGTAGGCCCCGGCTAGCGGGGGAAGGCAATGAGCAGTTCTTC. Translating gives CASRPRLAGEGNEQFF.